Listed below are T cell receptor beta chains from one sample, sequenced in a study of shared clonotypes between healthy human individuals. Only in-frame clones appear in the TCRdb table, and some are missing; sequencing was by immunoSEQ multiplex PCR. Among under 1,100,000 clones listed, about 84% were seen once. Material for sequencing was memory CD4+ T cells from PBMCs. The receptor set was obtained from a man aged 18 to 30 in good health. Some clones in this sample may be carry-over from other donors' samples. The CDR3 runs from the conserved cysteine through the conserved F or W. A D gene is named only where the DNA matches it firmly. Clone size is stated in some rows and not others, as once, few, many or a class when expanded.

D gene	V gene	clone size	J gene	CDR3 length	CDR3 protein	CDR3 DNA
.	TRBV29-1	many	TRBJ2-2	13	CSVAEAPSRELFF	TGCAGCGTGGCGGAAGCACCCAGTCGGGAGCTGTTTTTT
.	TRBV30	.	TRBJ1-1	14	CAWGHNPMNTEAFF	TGTGCCTGGGGACATAACCCCATGAACACTGAAGCTTTCTTT
TRBD2	TRBV19	.	TRBJ2-5	16	CASSIVTSGRPETQYF	TGTGCCAGTAGTATAGTGACTAGCGGGAGACCAGAGACCCAGTACTTC
.	TRBV7-9	.	TRBJ2-5	16	CASSFLRGIGQETQYF	TGTGCCAGCAGCTTCCTCCGGGGGATCGGCCAAGAGACCCAGTACTTC
.	TRBV28	few	TRBJ2-7	13	CASNQRPSYEQYF	TGTGCCAGCAACCAGAGGCCATCCTACGAGCAGTACTTC
.	TRBV5-4	.	TRBJ2-7	13	CASSFPPSYEQYF	TGTGCCAGCAGCTTCCCCCCCTCCTACGAGCAGTACTTC
TRBD1	TRBV7-2	.	TRBJ1-3	16	CASSLNRGGSGNTIYF	TGTGCCAGCAGCTTAAACAGGGGAGGGTCTGGAAACACCATATATTTT
.	TRBV5-6	once	TRBJ2-1	17	CASSLAVGVGFYGEQFF	TGTGCCAGCAGCTTGGCCGTGGGAGTAGGTTTTTATGGTGAGCAGTTCTTC
.	TRBV13	.	TRBJ1-5	16	CASSCRSLGGDQPQHF	TGTGCCAGCAGCTGTCGGAGTCTGGGGGGGGATCAGCCCCAGCATTTT
.	TRBV7-8	.	TRBJ2-1	13	CASKLGGGNEQFF	TGTGCCAGCAAACTAGGAGGGGGCAATGAGCAGTTCTTC
.	TRBV9	.	TRBJ1-1	15	CASSVGSMVGTEAFF	TGTGCCAGCAGCGTAGGGTCTATGGTGGGGACTGAAGCTTTCTTT
.	TRBV2	.	TRBJ2-6	13	CASSEGGANVLTF	TGTGCCAGCAGTGAAGGTGGGGCCAACGTCCTGACTTTC
TRBD1	TRBV10-1	.	TRBJ1-3	15	CASSRRTGAGNTIYF	TGCGCCAGCAGCAGACGGACAGGGGCTGGAAACACCATATATTTT
TRBD2	TRBV11-1	.	TRBJ2-6	19	CASSLFGLAGYSGANVLTF	TGTGCCAGCAGCTTATTTGGACTAGCGGGATACTCTGGGGCCAACGTCCTGACTTTC
TRBD2	TRBV19	.	TRBJ2-3	15	CASSRLAAGTDTQYF	TGTGCCAGTAGTAGACTAGCGGCGGGCACAGATACGCAGTATTTT
TRBD1	TRBV4-1	.	TRBJ1-1	14	CASSGFQGAREAFF	TGCGCCAGCAGCGGATTTCAGGGGGCGCGAGAAGCTTTCTTT
TRBD2	TRBV28	.	TRBJ2-1	15	CASSPAGGPDNEQFF	TGTGCCAGCAGTCCTGCGGGAGGGCCCGACAATGAGCAGTTCTTC
.	TRBV7-2	.	TRBJ2-3	15	CASSLMARGTDTQYF	TGTGCCAGCAGCTTAATGGCCCGTGGCACAGATACGCAGTATTTT
.	TRBV28	.	TRBJ2-3	17	CASSSRFWGSSGDTQYF	TGTGCCAGCAGTTCCCGCTTTTGGGGGAGTTCGGGGGATACGCAGTATTTT